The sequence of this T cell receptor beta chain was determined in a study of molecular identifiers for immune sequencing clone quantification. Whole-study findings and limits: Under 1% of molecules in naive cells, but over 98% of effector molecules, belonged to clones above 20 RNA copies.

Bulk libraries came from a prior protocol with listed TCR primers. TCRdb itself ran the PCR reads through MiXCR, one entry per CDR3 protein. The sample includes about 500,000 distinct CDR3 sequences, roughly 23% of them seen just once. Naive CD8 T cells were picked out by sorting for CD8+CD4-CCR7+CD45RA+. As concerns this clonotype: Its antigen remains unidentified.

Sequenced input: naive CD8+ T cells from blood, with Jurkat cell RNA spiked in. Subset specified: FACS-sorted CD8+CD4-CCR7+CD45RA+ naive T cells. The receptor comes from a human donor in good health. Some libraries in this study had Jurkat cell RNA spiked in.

DNA for the CDR3: TGCGCCAGCAGCCAGGGGACGGTGAACACTGAAGCTTTCTTT. Encoded protein: CASSQGTVNTEAFF. The genes are TRBV4-3 and TRBJ1-1, with D possibly being TRBD1 (5 bases). Between the trimmed V and J ends, which lost 3 bases and 0 bases, there was a span of 8 bases. Germline lookup yields CDR1 LGHNA and CDR2 YSLEER. The CDR3 has 14 residues.